The clone carrying this T cell receptor (beta chain) turned up a few times. Uncontrolled infection, other autoimmune disease, pregnancy or lactation disqualified patients from enrolment. TCR beta CDR3 sequences were amplified from RNA transcripts. HTBI primers were the set used in a first-round RT-PCR of the TCR CDR3. In TCRdb, the multiplex PCR reads were re-called with MiXCR into one record per CDR3 protein. The table includes about 420,000 distinct CDR3 sequences, roughly an eighth detected once. This sample stems from a study of T cells in Graves' hyperthyroidism and ophthalmopathy. J was trimmed by 4 bases and V by 0 bases; bases with no gene match: 5. Germline V gene sequence: CDR1 LGHNA, CDR2 YSLEER. CDR3 length: 16 amino acids.

The chain joins TRBV4-3 to TRBJ2-2; TRBD2 agrees at 7 bases. Material: blood. The receptor comes from a woman between 18 and 29 years old with Graves' hyperthyroidism. The CDR3 sequence is CASSQDRGLLTGELFF. In DNA form, the CDR3 reads TGCGCCAGCAGCCAAGATCGGGGACTACTCACCGGGGAGCTGTTTTTT.